One sample yielded the 30 T cell receptor beta chains listed below, sequenced in a study of STAT5B mutations in CD4+ large granular lymphocyte leukemia. Assay used: immunoSEQ multiplex PCR; TCRdb lists only in-frame clones, some missing. Of 30,000 to 40,000 clones listed, about 87% are singletons. Sequencing was carried out using CD4+ T cells from blood buffy coats. The receptors shown here come from a human donor in good health.

V gene TRBV10-3 combines with J gene TRBJ1-1; no reliable D call. The V gene lost 9 bases and the J gene lost 7 bases, with 18 bases spanning the gap. Germline V lookup: CDR1 ENHRY, CDR2 SYGVKD. CDR3 length: 13 amino acids. CDR3 residues: CAISSDQFGEAFF. The CDR3 DNA follows: TGTGCCATTTCCTCGGACCAATTCGGTGAAGCTTTCTTT.

This sequence joins TRBV5-1 and TRBJ1-2, with D possibly TRBD1 on 5 matching bases. Germline V gives CDR1 SGHRS, CDR2 YFSETQ. The CDR3 has 13 residues. V was cut by 5 bases and J by 8 bases, with 16 bases left in between. The CDR3 sequence: CASSLWQGDGYTF. Written as DNA, the CDR3 is TGCGCCAGCAGTTTATGGCAGGGTGACGGCTACACCTTC.

V is TRBV6-5 and J is TRBJ1-4; 9 bases map to TRBD1. Germline values: CDR1 MNHEY, CDR2 SVGAGI. Losses at the gene ends were 6 bases for V and 4 bases for J; bases not matched to a gene: 6. CDR3 size: 15 residues. The CDR3 bases are TGTGCCAGCAGCCCCCTGACAGGGGGTAATGAAAAACTGTTTTTT. Amino acid sequence: CASSPLTGGNEKLFF.

This chain links TRBV7-2 with TRBJ2-5; D ambiguous. The better agreement between TRBJ2-7 and the DNA end casts doubt on the J call. CDR3 length: 13 residues. Per the germline V gene, CDR1 is SGHTA and CDR2 is FQGNSA. CDR3 sequence (DNA): TGTGCCAGCAGCCCCACTCAGAGGTACGAGCAGTACTTC. Protein: CASSPTQRYEQYF.

J is TRBJ2-2 and V is TRBV10-3; TRBD2 is a possible D gene (5 bases). V shed 8 bases and J shed 4 bases, with 14 bases lying between them. The CDR3 is made up of 14 amino acids. Germline V gene data show CDR1 as ENHRY and CDR2 as SYGVKD. The CDR3 DNA sequence: TGTGCCATCGGGCGAGGACTGTTCACCGGGGAGCTGTTTTTT. It is translated as CAIGRGLFTGELFF.

This sequence joins TRBV13 and TRBJ2-3, with D possibly being TRBD1 (6 bases). CDR3 length equals 14 residues. V gave up 4 bases and J gave up 6 bases, with 14 bases separating them. The germline V gene has CDR1 PRHDT and CDR2 FYEKMQ (reference sequence). Here the CDR3 reads CASSSGPTGDTQYF. CDR3 nucleotides: TGTGCCAGCAGCTCCGGACCCACAGGGGATACGCAGTATTTT.

The rearrangement uses TRBV7-9 and TRBJ2-3, with 10 bases identical to TRBD2. With V trimmed by 2 bases and J by 3 bases, 14 bases remained unmatched. Germline loops: CDR1 SEHNR, CDR2 FQNEAQ (reference sequence). The CDR3 covers 19 residues. The CDR3 coding sequence is TGTGCCAGCAGCTTACTTAGTAGGGCTAGCGGGAGAATGACAGATACGCAGTATTTT. This sequence encodes CASSLLSRASGRMTDTQYF.

The V and J genes are TRBV29-1 and TRBJ2-7; the match to TRBD1 covers 9 bases. J gave up 5 bases and V 3 bases, and 5 bases lay outside the gene matches. The CDR3 runs to 13 residues. Germline V gene sequence: CDR1 SQVTM, CDR2 ANQGSEA. CDR3 bases: TGCAGCGTTGAGACGGACAGGGGCCACGAGCAGTACTTC. Its translation: CSVETDRGHEQYF.

The sample holds one count of this clone. The genes are TRBV28 and TRBJ2-2; no clear D. Germline V gene lookup returns CDR1 MDHEN and CDR2 SYDVKM. This CDR3 is 16 amino acids long. V was cut by 0 bases and J by 5 bases, with 13 bases left in between. CDR3 sequence (DNA): TGTGCCAGCAGTTTATGGATAGGGAAGGGAACCGGGGAGCTGTTTTTT. Its translation is CASSLWIGKGTGELFF.

CDR3 region: CASSSSSGSSYNEQFF. CDR3 nucleotide sequence: TGCGCCAGCAGCTCCTCCTCAGGATCGTCCTACAATGAGCAGTTCTTC. The rearrangement links TRBV5-1 to TRBJ2-1, with D uncertain. Germline CDR1 reads SGHRS; CDR2 reads YFSETQ. V lost 3 bases to trimming and J lost 1 base, with 14 bases between them. The CDR3 is 16 amino acids.

This sequence joins TRBV2 and TRBJ2-7; 7 positions match TRBD1. Germline V gives CDR1 SNHLY, CDR2 FYNNEI. This CDR3 has 15 residues. The junction had 11 bases not matched to a gene; V was cut back by 7 bases and J by 2 bases. The CDR3 region is CASKARDRTTYEQYF. CDR3 nucleotide sequence: TGTGCCAGCAAAGCCCGGGACAGAACTACCTACGAGCAGTACTTC.

This rearrangement joins TRBV7-2 to TRBJ1-6, with D hard to call. This CDR3 contains 16 residues. Germline loops: CDR1 SGHTA, CDR2 FQGNSA. Trimming removed 1 base from V and 7 bases from J, with 14 bases in between. For the CDR3, the DNA is TGTGCCAGCAGCTTAGAAGTGGCAGCTAACAATTCACCCCTCCACTTT. It translates to CASSLEVAANNSPLHF.

This chain joins TRBV11-2 and TRBJ1-1, with 7 positions matching TRBD1. CDR3 length equals 17 residues. J gave up 10 bases and V 5 bases, and 22 bases lay outside the gene matches. Germline loops: CDR1 SGHAT, CDR2 FQNNGV. The CDR3 region is CASSHDYPGTAPPGAFF. The CDR3 bases are TGTGCCAGCAGCCACGACTACCCCGGGACAGCCCCTCCCGGAGCTTTCTTT.

This chain links TRBV6-5 with TRBJ2-7; 7 bases line up with TRBD1. Looked up from germline, CDR1 is MNHEY and CDR2 is SVGAGI. V trimming: 0 bases; J trimming: 2 bases; junction bases outside the gene matches: 4. The CDR3 has 15 amino acids. CDR3: CASSYSGQGAYEQYF. The CDR3 nucleotides are TGTGCCAGCAGTTACTCTGGGCAGGGGGCCTACGAGCAGTACTTC.

The V gene is TRBV11-1, the J gene TRBJ1-4; TRBD1 matches 7 bases. The germline V gene has CDR1 SGHAT and CDR2 FQDESV (reference sequence). V lost 3 bases, J lost 11 bases, and 9 bases stayed unmatched. CDR3 length equals 14 residues. CDR3 in amino acids: CASSFTGAMGKLFF. The CDR3 DNA reads TGTGCCAGCAGCTTCACAGGGGCCATGGGGAAACTGTTTTTT.

CDR3 bases: TGTGCCAGCAGCCGATCCTCCGGGACAGTATCCTACGAGCAGTACTTC. Protein sequence: CASSRSSGTVSYEQYF. The V call is TRBV7-2, the J call TRBJ2-7; 7 bases line up with TRBD1. V trimming: 5 bases; J trimming: 1 base; junction bases outside the gene matches: 11. The CDR3 covers 16 residues. Germline CDR1 and CDR2: SGHTA and FQGNSA.

This chain joins TRBV30 and TRBJ1-5; no clear D. The ends were cut back, 1 base at V and 5 bases at J, with 9 bases in the middle. CDR3 length: 13 amino acids. CDR1 and CDR2 from the germline V gene are GTSNPN and SVGIG (reference sequence). The CDR3 nucleotides are TGTGCCTGGAGTGCCCAACAAGATCAGCCCCAGCATTTT. Its translation: CAWSAQQDQPQHF.

The chain links TRBV5-6 to TRBJ1-2, with a possible D match to TRBD1 (6 bases). The V gene lost 4 bases and the J gene lost 6 bases, with 25 bases spanning the gap. CDR3 size: 17 residues. Germline CDR1 is SGHDT and CDR2 is YYEEEE. The CDR3 sequence: CASSRWTAYRSLHGYTF. As DNA, the CDR3 is TGTGCCAGCAGCCGTTGGACAGCCTACCGTAGCCTCCATGGCTACACCTTC.

The genes are TRBV6-6 and TRBJ1-2; perhaps TRBD1 as D (6 bases). Trimming took 0 bases from V and 4 from J, leaving 12 bases between them. Germline V gene sequence: CDR1 MNHNY, CDR2 SVGAGI (reference sequence). This CDR3 has 15 amino acids. CDR3 amino acids: CASSYSGGGGYGYTF. CDR3 in DNA: TGTGCCAGCAGTTACTCGGGAGGGGGAGGCTATGGCTACACCTTC.

The V call is TRBV4-1, the J call TRBJ1-1, with TRBD1 identical over 9 bases. J lost 3 bases, V lost 3 bases, and 2 bases had no gene match. The germline CDR1 and CDR2 sequences are MGHRA and YSYEKL. The CDR3 length is 14 residues. This chain's CDR3 is CASSHRQGDTEAFF. DNA for the CDR3: TGCGCCAGCAGCCATAGACAGGGGGACACTGAAGCTTTCTTT.

A single count supports this clone. This rearrangement joins TRBV6-4 to TRBJ2-7, with a tentative D call TRBD2 (6 bases). Germline lookup yields CDR1 MRHNA and CDR2 SNTAGT. The length of the CDR3 is 12 residues. The CDR3 here is CVVEGLSYEQYF. The CDR3 nucleotides read TGTGTCGTGGAGGGCTTATCCTACGAGCAGTACTTC.

This chain joins TRBV7-2 and TRBJ1-5; a weak D match, TRBD1 (5 bases). V was cut by 5 bases and J by 3 bases, with 8 bases left in between. Germline values: CDR1 SGHTA, CDR2 FQGNSA. This CDR3 contains 13 residues. As DNA, the CDR3 is TGTGCCAGCAGCCGACAGTCCAATCAGCCCCAGCATTTT. Encoded protein: CASSRQSNQPQHF.

Note on this clone: A junction boundary mismatches the germline segment, possibly from a read error. The chain carries TRBV10-3 and TRBJ2-7; D is possibly TRBD1 (6 bases). Looked up from germline, CDR1 is ENHRY and CDR2 is SYGVKD. The CDR3 covers 17 residues. The CDR3, as DNA: TGTGCCAGCAGTTCGTCGACAGGACTCTGGAGCTCCTACGAGCAGTACTTC. It codes for CASSSSTGLWSSYEQYF.

The chain links TRBV6-1 to TRBJ1-2; 7 bases line up with TRBD1. CDR3 size: 14 residues. V shed 6 bases and J 4 bases; nucleotides not matched to a gene: 8. The germline gives CDR1 MNHNS, CDR2 SASEGT. CDR3 loop: CASRSGTAGYGYTF. The CDR3 nucleotides are TGTGCCAGCAGGTCCGGGACAGCCGGCTATGGCTACACCTTC.

The DNA of the CDR3 is TGTGCCAGCAATTCACGACACCCGGGACAGGGATCCGTCGAGCAGTACTTC. Protein: CASNSRHPGQGSVEQYF. V usage is TRBV7-9 and J usage is TRBJ2-7; TRBD1 matches at 9 bases. Germline assignment: CDR1 SEHNR and CDR2 FQNEAQ (reference sequence). CDR3 length: 17 amino acids. V lost 7 bases and J lost 6; bases outside the gene matches: 19.

The chain joins TRBV18 to TRBJ2-7; D remains ambiguous. V lost 3 bases, J lost 0 bases, and 9 bases lay in between. The CDR3 consists of 14 residues. Germline-derived CDR1 and CDR2 are KGHSH and LQKENI. CDR3 in DNA: TGTGCCAGCTCACCCGGACCAGGCTCCTACGAGCAGTACTTC. It yields the protein CASSPGPGSYEQYF.

The chain combines TRBV27 with TRBJ2-7; D is tentatively TRBD1 or TRBD2 (5 bases each). Germline V gives CDR1 MNHEY, CDR2 SMNVEV (reference sequence). CDR3 length: 18 amino acids. V dropped 1 base and J dropped 4 bases, with 23 bases sitting between them. The CDR3 here is CASSLFATADFKLYEQYF. CDR3 nucleotide sequence: TGTGCCAGCAGTTTATTCGCGACAGCGGATTTTAAGCTTTACGAGCAGTACTTC.

The chain uses TRBV5-1 and TRBJ2-3, with a weak D call TRBD1 (6 bases). Germline V gene lookup returns CDR1 SGHRS and CDR2 YFSETQ. The CDR3 is made up of 14 amino acids. Trimming cost V 5 bases and J 3 bases, with 13 bases left between them. CDR3 DNA sequence: TGCGCCAGCAGTTGGGGGCCGGGGACAGATACGCAGTATTTT. Translation gives CASSWGPGTDTQYF.

The genes are TRBV14 and TRBJ2-6, with 7 bases lining up with TRBD1. Germline V gene lookup returns CDR1 SGHDN and CDR2 FVKESK. CDR3 length: 16 amino acids. V shed 4 bases, J shed 0 bases, and the junction held 3 bases outside the gene matches. DNA of the CDR3: TGTGCCAGCAGCCGGTACAGGGGCTCTGGGGCCAACGTCCTGACTTTC. This encodes CASSRYRGSGANVLTF.

The genes are TRBV6-6 and TRBJ2-5; 8 nucleotides align to TRBD2. Germline trimming cut 9 bases from V and 5 bases from J; bases unmatched to any gene: 8. The CDR3 is 13 residues long. Germline assignment: CDR1 MNHNY and CDR2 SVGAGI (reference sequence). The chain's CDR3 is CASGLGGGETQYF. CDR3 DNA: TGTGCCAGTGGACTAGGCGGGGGGGAGACCCAGTACTTC.